These 9 T cell receptor beta chains originate from one sample sequenced in a study of cytomegalovirus exposure and HLA in healthy donors. Generated by immunoSEQ multiplex PCR, the TCRdb table keeps only in-frame clones and is missing some. Here the sample spans some 270,000 clones, 80% to 90% being singletons. Source material: PBMCs. The receptors stem from a woman younger than 35 in good health and CMV-seronegative.

This chain uses TRBV6-1 with TRBJ2-1; D remains ambiguous. The CDR3 spans 14 residues. V gave up 1 base and J gave up 4 bases, with 8 bases separating them. Germline CDR1 is MNHNS and CDR2 is SASEGT. In DNA, the CDR3 is TGTGCCAGCAGTGAAGTTTTGAGTTACAATGAGCAGTTCTTC. Encoded protein: CASSEVLSYNEQFF.

V is TRBV4-2 and J is TRBJ2-7; 9 nucleotides align to TRBD2. V lost 0 bases to trimming and J lost 4 bases; unmatched junction nucleotides: 4. CDR3 length: 15 residues. The germline V gene has CDR1 LGHNA and CDR2 YNFKEQ. In nucleotides, the CDR3 is TGTGCCAGCAGCCAAGAAAGGACTAGCGCGTACGAGCAGTACTTC. Amino acids: CASSQERTSAYEQYF.

The rearrangement links TRBV5-1 to TRBJ2-1; 7 bases match TRBD1. Per germline, CDR1 SGHRS and CDR2 YFSETQ. The CDR3 has 15 amino acids. V trimming: 2 bases; J trimming: 2 bases; junction bases outside the gene matches: 4. CDR3 bases: TGCGCCAGCAGCTTACAGGGGAACCCCTACAATGAGCAGTTCTTC. Amino acid sequence: CASSLQGNPYNEQFF.

This sequence joins TRBV7-9 and TRBJ1-2, with 7 bases that match TRBD1. CDR3 length: 14 residues. V gave up 2 bases and J gave up 9 bases; unmatched junction bases: 9. Looked up from germline, CDR1 is SEHNR and CDR2 is FQNEAQ (reference sequence). CDR3 in DNA: TGTGCCAGCAGCTTACCCCAGGGGGTAATGAGCTACACCTTC. Translation gives CASSLPQGVMSYTF.

The chain has TRBV5-1 and TRBJ2-1, with TRBD2 as a possible D gene (5 bases). Germline V gene data show CDR1 as SGHRS and CDR2 as YFSETQ. This CDR3 has 15 residues. V was cut by 5 bases and J by 0 bases, with 12 bases left in between. CDR3 nucleotides: TGCGCCAGCAGATGGGCTGGGAGCTCCTACAATGAGCAGTTCTTC. This sequence encodes CASRWAGSSYNEQFF.

The chain links TRBV4-3 to TRBJ1-6; no clear D. Trimming pared 1 base from V and 6 bases from J, leaving 13 bases between. The germline CDR1 and CDR2 sequences are LGHNA and YSLEER. CDR3 length equals 16 residues. The CDR3 here is CASSQVILVGNSPLHF. The CDR3 DNA reads as TGCGCCAGCAGCCAAGTTATACTAGTGGGTAATTCACCCCTCCACTTT.

The CDR3 loop is CASSRDFEQFF. The DNA for the CDR3 is TGTGCCAGCAGCCGGGACTTTGAGCAGTTCTTC. The J gene is TRBJ2-1, the V gene TRBV5-6; D may be TRBD2 (6 bases). V lost 4 bases and J 9 bases, leaving 8 bases between the germline ends. This CDR3 contains 11 residues. CDR1 SGHDT and CDR2 YYEEEE come from the germline V gene.

This clone was counted only a few times. The chain links TRBV6-1 to TRBJ2-2, with D possibly matching TRBD2 (6 bases). The V end was cut by 0 bases, the J end by 4 bases, with 9 bases between. CDR1 and CDR2 from the germline V gene are MNHNS and SASEGT. The CDR3 covers 15 residues. The CDR3 region is CASSEAGGVTGELFF. In DNA, the CDR3 is TGTGCCAGCAGTGAAGCGGGGGGAGTCACCGGGGAGCTGTTTTTT.

This clone appeared once. V gene TRBV7-9 combines with J gene TRBJ1-1; D unclear. V was shortened by 5 bases and J by 4 bases, with 8 bases between the two germline ends. This CDR3 is built from 12 residues. Germline lookup yields CDR1 SEHNR and CDR2 FQNEAQ (reference sequence). The CDR3 DNA follows: TGTGCCAGCAGCCGGAGGAGCACTGAAGCTTTCTTT. Translation: CASSRRSTEAFF.